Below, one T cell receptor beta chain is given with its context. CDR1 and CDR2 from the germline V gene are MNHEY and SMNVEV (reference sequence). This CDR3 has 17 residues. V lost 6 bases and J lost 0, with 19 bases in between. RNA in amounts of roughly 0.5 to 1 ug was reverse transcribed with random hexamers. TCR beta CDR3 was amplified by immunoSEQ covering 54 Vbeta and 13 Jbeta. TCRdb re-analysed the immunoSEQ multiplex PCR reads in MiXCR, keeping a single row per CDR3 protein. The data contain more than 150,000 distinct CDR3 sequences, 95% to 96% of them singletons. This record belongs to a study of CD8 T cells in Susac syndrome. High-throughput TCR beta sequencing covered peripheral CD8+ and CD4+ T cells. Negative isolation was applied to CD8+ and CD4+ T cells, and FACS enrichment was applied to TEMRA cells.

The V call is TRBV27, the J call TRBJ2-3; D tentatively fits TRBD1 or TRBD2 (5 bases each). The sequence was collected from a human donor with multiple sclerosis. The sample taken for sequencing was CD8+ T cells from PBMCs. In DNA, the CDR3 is TGTGCCAGCAGCCTGACGAGGGGCACACCTAGCACAGATACGCAGTATTTT. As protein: CASSLTRGTPSTDTQYF.